The subject of this entry is one TCR beta chain. Germline V gene sequence: CDR1 SGHDN, CDR2 FVKESK. The CDR3 length is 13 residues. Trimming stripped 3 bases from V and 6 bases from J, with 10 bases between. The record originates from a study of blood T cell repertoires in COVID-19. Across the study: Sample material is recorded as cDNA or gDNA derived from T cells, B-cell-depleted T cells, or PBMCs.

TCRdb's table, derived via immunoSEQ multiplex PCR, lists solely in-frame clones and lacks some. This table holds roughly 30,000 clones, 70% to 90% found once. Sequencing used peripheral blood. The receptor comes from a human donor in a cohort sampled during active COVID-19. The J gene is TRBJ2-3, the V gene TRBV14; no definite D call. The CDR3 sequence is CASSQSLYDTQYF. CDR3 coding DNA: TGTGCCAGCAGCCAGAGCCTCTACGATACGCAGTATTTT. The full variable domain, its missing parts supplied by reference TRBV14 and TRBJ2-3, is EAGVTQFPSHSVIEKGQTVTLRCDPISGHDNLYWYRRVMGKEIKFLLHFVKESKQDESGMPNNRFLAERTGGTYSTLKVQPAELEDSGVYFCASSQSLYDTQYFGPGTRLTVL.